This TCR beta chain came from a study of T cells expressing NK-cell markers. Study-wide background: According to the study, TCR beta repertoires originated from sorted CD3+CD56+NKG2C+, CD3+CD56+NKG2C- and CD3+CD56-NKG2C+ T cells.

General study findings and limits: Dominant NKG2C+ clonotype frequencies of about 1.0-7.0% of CD8+ T cells were measured in over 5 donors.

Note on this clonotype: Its target is unknown.

Each CDR3 protein gets one entry in TCRdb, which reprocessed the 5' RACE reads and gives no DNA. Recorded for this sample: hundreds of thousands of distinct CDR3 sequences. This TCR came from a woman aged 18 to 75 in good health. The sample was blood T cells: a sorted CD56 or NKG2C T cell subset, CD4+ or CD8+ T cells, or bulk PBMC T cells (not recorded which).

The CDR3 sequence is CSAQGTSGAYNEQFF. This rearrangement joins TRBV29-1 to TRBJ2-1; the D gene TCRdb calls, TRBD2, cannot be checked with no DNA. From germline, CDR1 is SQVTM and CDR2 ANQGSEA. This CDR3 comprises 15 residues.